Listed below are T cell receptor beta chains from one sample, sequenced in a study of blood T cell repertoires in COVID-19. The protocol was immunoSEQ multiplex PCR, while the TCRdb copy is restricted to in-frame clones and leaves out a portion. The sample includes 53,000 or so clones, around 79% of them seen just once. Sequences were obtained from peripheral blood. The origin of the receptors is a man aged 55 to 70 with acute or convalescent COVID-19. Each CDR3 is given with its conserved first and last residue. The D gene is left open where the match is weak. Size is omitted from some rows. Given values are once, few, many or a class for expanded clones.

.	TRBV9	TRBD1	TRBJ2-2	TGTGCCAGCAGCGTAGGAGGGGGCGAAATATACACCGGGGAGCTGTTTTTT	CASSVGGGEIYTGELFF
.	TRBV6-5	.	TRBJ1-2	TGTGCCAGCAATCGGGGAGGGGCATATGGCTACACCTTC	CASNRGGAYGYTF
.	TRBV7-9	.	TRBJ2-1	TGTGCCAGCAGCTTCGGACCGGAGGAGTTCTTC	CASSFGPEEFF
.	TRBV29-1	TRBD1	TRBJ1-2	TGCAGCGTTTCCACAGGGGGCTATGGCTACACCTTC	CSVSTGGYGYTF
once	TRBV30	.	TRBJ1-1	TGTGCCTCTACTCCACCTGAAGCTTTCTTT	CASTPPEAFF
.	TRBV5-1	.	TRBJ1-1	TGCGCCAGCAGCTTGAACAGGGAGGGGGTAGCTTTCTTT	CASSLNREGVAFF
.	TRBV6-5	.	TRBJ1-6	TGTGCCAGCAGTTACAACCGGGACACACAGCTCCACTTT	CASSYNRDTQLHF
.	TRBV27	.	TRBJ1-1	TGTGCCAGCAGTCATCGAGGCAGGGATAATGAAGCTTTCTTT	CASSHRGRDNEAFF
few	TRBV19	TRBD2	TRBJ2-1	TGTGCCAGTAGTGGGGGACTAGCGGGAGCGGGGGAGCAGTTCTTC	CASSGGLAGAGEQFF
.	TRBV4-2	.	TRBJ2-7	TGTGCCAGCAGCCAAGGGGTAGCGTCCTCCTACGAGCAGTACTTC	CASSQGVASSYEQYF
.	TRBV6-5	.	TRBJ2-2	TGTGCCACCCGAGTAAGCGCGAACACCGGGGAGCTGTTTTTT	CATRVSANTGELFF
few	TRBV14	.	TRBJ2-7	TGTGCCAGCAGTCCCCTAGGCTACGAGCAGTACTTC	CASSPLGYEQYF
.	TRBV29-1	.	TRBJ1-1	TGCAGCGTTGAAGTATGGCAGAACACTGAAGCTTTCTTT	CSVEVWQNTEAFF
.	TRBV5-4	TRBD1	TRBJ1-1	TGTGCCAGCAGCTCCCTTACAGGGGGGGAAGCTTTCTTT	CASSSLTGGEAFF
once	TRBV9	TRBD1	TRBJ2-7	TGTGCCAGCAGCCTTGATCCGGGACAGTCCTACGAGCAGTACTTC	CASSLDPGQSYEQYF
.	TRBV9	TRBD1	TRBJ1-2	TGTGCCAGCAGCGGACAGGGCCATGGCTACACCTTC	CASSGQGHGYTF
.	TRBV7-9	TRBD1	TRBJ1-1	TGTGCCAGCAGCTTACTACGGACAGGGGGCACTGAAGCTTTCTTT	CASSLLRTGGTEAFF
.	TRBV19	.	TRBJ2-7	TGTGCCACCCCCTTCCCGGGTTTGCCCCTCCCAACCTTTGGGGCCCCCTACGAGCAGTACTTC	CATPFPGLPLPTFGAPYEQYF
.	TRBV29-1	TRBD2	TRBJ2-7	TGCAGCGTTGAAATAGCGGGAAGCTCCTACGAGCAGTACTTC	CSVEIAGSSYEQYF
.	TRBV6-6	TRBD2	TRBJ2-1	TGTGCCAGCAGTTCTGGACTAGCGGGAGGGTGGGTGGAGCAGTTCTTC	CASSSGLAGGWVEQFF
few	TRBV6-4	TRBD2	TRBJ2-7	TGTGCCAGCAGAGTAGCGGGAGCTCTCTACGAGCAGTACTTC	CASRVAGALYEQYF
.	TRBV29-1	TRBD1	TRBJ1-3	TGCAGCGCTTGGACAGGTTCTGGAAACACCATATATTTT	CSAWTGSGNTIYF
few	TRBV5-1	.	TRBJ2-7	TGCGCCAGCAGCCCATCCTACGAGCAGTACTTC	CASSPSYEQYF
.	TRBV2	TRBD1	TRBJ1-6	TGTGCCAGTAAAGACAGGGGGAATTCACCCCTCCACTTT	CASKDRGNSPLHF
.	TRBV3-1/TRBV3-2	.	TRBJ1-6	TGTGCCAGCAGCCGGGGAGCTAAGGATTCACCCCTCCACTTT	CASSRGAKDSPLHF
.	TRBV6-6	TRBD2	TRBJ2-1	TGTGCCAGTGGGGTAAGGGCGGGAGGACACAATGAGCAGTTCTTC	CASGVRAGGHNEQFF
.	TRBV18	.	TRBJ2-3	TGTGCCAGCTCACCCTTGACAGAGTCAGATACGCAGTATTTT	CASSPLTESDTQYF
.	TRBV5-1	TRBD1	TRBJ1-2	TGCGCCAGCACCTCGACAGGGCTGAACTATGGCTACACCTTC	CASTSTGLNYGYTF